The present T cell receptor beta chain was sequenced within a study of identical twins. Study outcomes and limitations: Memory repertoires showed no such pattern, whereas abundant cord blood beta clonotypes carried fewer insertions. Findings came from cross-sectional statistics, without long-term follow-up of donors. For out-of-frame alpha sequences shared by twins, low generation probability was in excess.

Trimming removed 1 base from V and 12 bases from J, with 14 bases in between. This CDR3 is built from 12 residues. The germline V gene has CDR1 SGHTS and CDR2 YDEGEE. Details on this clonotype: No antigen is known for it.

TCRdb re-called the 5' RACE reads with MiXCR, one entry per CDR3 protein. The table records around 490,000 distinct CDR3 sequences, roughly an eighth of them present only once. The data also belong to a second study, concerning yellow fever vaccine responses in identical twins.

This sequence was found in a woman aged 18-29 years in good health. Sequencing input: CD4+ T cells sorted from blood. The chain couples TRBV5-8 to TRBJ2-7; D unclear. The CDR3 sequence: CASSLTLDGRYF. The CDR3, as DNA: TGTGCCAGCAGCTTGACCCTTGACGGGCGGTACTTC.